This T cell receptor beta chain was sequenced for a study of vaccination effects on CD4 cells after COVID-19. ViraFEST assay sequencing came after antigen-specific CD4+ T cells were expanded with viral peptide pools. Culture proceeded for nine to eleven days, and CD4+ T cells were then isolated. The cohort was immunized with two doses of either the BNT162b2 or mRNA-1273 vaccine. V was clipped by 3 bases and J by 7 bases; unmatched bases: 1. Germline V gene lookup returns CDR1 LNHDA and CDR2 SQIVND (reference sequence). The CDR3 is 13 residues long. A remark on this clone: Its target is unknown.

This table comes from immunoSEQ multiplex PCR, and its TCRdb copy is limited to in-frame clones, with some not included. The table records fewer than 80,000 clones, 74% of them present only once. The gene calls are TRBV19 and TRBJ1-5, with TRBD1 matching over 9 bases. The receptor comes from a human donor who received a COVID-19 vaccine. The sequenced sample was CD4+ T cells from PBMCs cultured with HCoV-229E spike peptides, obtained after COVID-19 vaccination. The CDR3 loop is CASSMGTGQPQHF. CDR3 in DNA: TGTGCCAGTAGTATGGGGACAGGGCAGCCCCAGCATTTT.